These T cell receptor beta chains were read from a single sample in a study of identical twins. TCRdb re-analysed the 5' RACE reads in MiXCR, keeping a single row per CDR3 protein. Among about 550,000 distinct CDR3 sequences, about a fifth were seen once, and the ten largest hold about 0.48%. Separately, the same data were catalogued under a study of yellow fever vaccine responses in identical twins.

Sequenced material: CD4+ T cells sorted from blood. These receptors came from a woman aged 18 to 35 in good health. Each CDR3 is given with its conserved first and last residue. The order of the fields is CDR3 protein, CDR3 DNA, clone size, J gene, D gene, V gene. The D gene is left open where the match is weak. Size values are once, few and many counts, or a class for expanded clones, and some rows have none.

CDR3aa: CASSSAGTSNRNEQFF; CDR3nt: TGTGCCAGCAGTTCCGCCGGGACTAGCAATCGCAATGAGCAGTTCTTC; abundance: NA; j_gene: TRBJ2-1; d_gene: TRBD2; v_gene: TRBV28
CDR3aa: CASSLDSSGANVLTF; CDR3nt: TGTGCCAGCAGTTTAGACAGCTCTGGGGCCAACGTCCTGACTTTC; abundance: few; j_gene: TRBJ2-6; d_gene: NA; v_gene: TRBV12-3/TRBV12-4
CDR3aa: CASSLGGLGGVYYNEQFF; CDR3nt: TGTGCCAGCAGCTTAGGAGGTCTAGGCGGGGTGTACTACAATGAGCAGTTCTTC; abundance: few; j_gene: TRBJ2-1; d_gene: NA; v_gene: TRBV7-8
CDR3aa: CASRPGTVTDTQYF; CDR3nt: TGTGCCAGCAGGCCCGGGACAGTCACAGATACGCAGTATTTT; abundance: NA; j_gene: TRBJ2-3; d_gene: TRBD1; v_gene: TRBV12-3/TRBV12-4
CDR3aa: CAISPRDSEIYGYTF; CDR3nt: TGTGCCATCAGCCCCCGGGACAGTGAAATCTATGGCTACACCTTC; abundance: NA; j_gene: TRBJ1-2; d_gene: TRBD1; v_gene: TRBV10-3
CDR3aa: CASSPTVLNTEAFF; CDR3nt: TGTGCCAGCAGTCCTACAGTGTTGAACACTGAAGCTTTCTTT; abundance: NA; j_gene: TRBJ1-1; d_gene: NA; v_gene: TRBV12-3/TRBV12-4
CDR3aa: CASSMTSSNQPQHF; CDR3nt: TGTGCCAGCAGTATGACCAGTAGCAATCAGCCCCAGCATTTT; abundance: few; j_gene: TRBJ1-5; d_gene: NA; v_gene: TRBV3-1
CDR3aa: CAISGGMGNTGELFF; CDR3nt: TGTGCCATCAGTGGTGGAATGGGGAACACCGGGGAGCTGTTTTTT; abundance: NA; j_gene: TRBJ2-2; d_gene: NA; v_gene: TRBV10-3
CDR3aa: CASSLVGLANTGELFF; CDR3nt: TGTGCCAGCAGCTTAGTGGGACTAGCGAACACCGGGGAGCTGTTTTTT; abundance: NA; j_gene: TRBJ2-2; d_gene: TRBD2; v_gene: TRBV7-2
CDR3aa: CSAREIATNEKLFF; CDR3nt: TGCAGTGCTAGAGAAATAGCAACTAATGAAAAACTGTTTTTT; abundance: NA; j_gene: TRBJ1-4; d_gene: NA; v_gene: TRBV20-1
CDR3aa: CASSFGTTLEQYF; CDR3nt: TGTGCCAGCAGTTTTGGGACTACGCTCGAGCAGTACTTC; abundance: few; j_gene: TRBJ2-7; d_gene: TRBD2; v_gene: TRBV27
CDR3aa: CATSDSGYAGELFF; CDR3nt: TGTGCCACCAGTGATTCAGGGTACGCCGGGGAGCTGTTTTTT; abundance: NA; j_gene: TRBJ2-2; d_gene: NA; v_gene: TRBV24-1
CDR3aa: CASSFSPNTGELFF; CDR3nt: TGTGCCAGCAGTTTTTCCCCGAACACCGGGGAGCTGTTTTTT; abundance: many; j_gene: TRBJ2-2; d_gene: NA; v_gene: TRBV12-3/TRBV12-4
CDR3aa: CSAFDDGELFF; CDR3nt: TGCAGCGCCTTTGATGACGGGGAGCTGTTTTTT; abundance: NA; j_gene: TRBJ2-2; d_gene: NA; v_gene: TRBV29-1
CDR3aa: CASSLAGTSGTYEQYF; CDR3nt: TGCGCCAGCAGCTTGGCAGGGACTAGCGGGACCTACGAGCAGTACTTC; abundance: few; j_gene: TRBJ2-7; d_gene: TRBD2; v_gene: TRBV5-1
CDR3aa: CASSQEAREGLNNEQFF; CDR3nt: TGTGCCAGCAGCCAAGAAGCCCGGGAGGGCCTTAACAATGAGCAGTTCTTC; abundance: NA; j_gene: TRBJ2-1; d_gene: TRBD2; v_gene: TRBV14
CDR3aa: CATSRDGAGANTDTQYF; CDR3nt: TGTGCCACCAGCAGAGATGGAGCGGGGGCCAACACAGATACGCAGTATTTT; abundance: few; j_gene: TRBJ2-3; d_gene: TRBD2; v_gene: TRBV15
CDR3aa: CASSRAANEKLFF; CDR3nt: TGCGCCAGCAGCCGCGCAGCTAATGAAAAACTGTTTTTT; abundance: many; j_gene: TRBJ1-4; d_gene: NA; v_gene: TRBV5-1
CDR3aa: CSVERQGETQYF; CDR3nt: TGCAGCGTTGAGAGACAGGGGGAGACCCAGTACTTC; abundance: NA; j_gene: TRBJ2-5; d_gene: TRBD1; v_gene: TRBV29-1
CDR3aa: CASSYSTGSNTGELFF; CDR3nt: TGTGCCAGCAGTTACTCGACAGGTTCGAACACCGGGGAGCTGTTTTTT; abundance: NA; j_gene: TRBJ2-2; d_gene: NA; v_gene: TRBV6-5
CDR3aa: CASSLGLEGGYTF; CDR3nt: TGTGCCAGCAGTTTGGGGCTGGAGGGGGGCTACACCTTC; abundance: NA; j_gene: TRBJ1-2; d_gene: NA; v_gene: TRBV12-3/TRBV12-4
CDR3aa: CASSPQPSHPEAFF; CDR3nt: TGTGCCAGCTCACCGCAACCGAGTCACCCTGAAGCTTTCTTT; abundance: NA; j_gene: TRBJ1-1; d_gene: NA; v_gene: TRBV18
CDR3aa: CAFWSVRRGLASTDTQYF; CDR3nt: TGTGCCTTCTGGTCGGTACGCCGCGGACTAGCTAGCACAGATACGCAGTATTTT; abundance: NA; j_gene: TRBJ2-3; d_gene: TRBD2; v_gene: TRBV2
CDR3aa: CASRQSGGPTDTQYF; CDR3nt: TGTGCCAGCCGTCAGAGCGGGGGGCCCACAGATACGCAGTATTTT; abundance: NA; j_gene: TRBJ2-3; d_gene: TRBD2; v_gene: TRBV6-2/TRBV6-3
CDR3aa: CSASPPGGNEQFF; CDR3nt: TGCAGTGCTAGTCCCCCAGGGGGTAATGAGCAGTTCTTC; abundance: few; j_gene: TRBJ2-1; d_gene: TRBD1; v_gene: TRBV20-1
CDR3aa: CASSLTGRSNNEQFF; CDR3nt: TGTGCCAGCAGCTTAACGGGGCGAAGTAACAATGAGCAGTTCTTC; abundance: few; j_gene: TRBJ2-1; d_gene: NA; v_gene: TRBV7-3
CDR3aa: CATSDSQRGVTDTQYF; CDR3nt: TGTGCCACCAGTGATTCCCAGCGGGGGGTCACAGATACGCAGTATTTT; abundance: few; j_gene: TRBJ2-3; d_gene: TRBD2; v_gene: TRBV24-1
CDR3aa: CASSPRRGTDQPQHF; CDR3nt: TGTGCCAGCAGTCCTCGGAGGGGGACGGATCAGCCCCAGCATTTT; abundance: NA; j_gene: TRBJ1-5; d_gene: NA; v_gene: TRBV27
CDR3aa: CASSTRLAGVAEQYF; CDR3nt: TGTGCCAGCAGTACCAGACTAGCGGGAGTGGCCGAGCAGTACTTC; abundance: few; j_gene: TRBJ2-7; d_gene: TRBD2; v_gene: TRBV28
CDR3aa: CASSQLTGTAYTGELFF; CDR3nt: TGTGCCAGCAGCCAGTTGACCGGGACAGCTTACACCGGGGAGCTGTTTTTT; abundance: once; j_gene: TRBJ2-2; d_gene: TRBD1; v_gene: TRBV11-2
CDR3aa: CSATRTSGGKGNEQFF; CDR3nt: TGCAGTGCCACCCGGACTAGCGGGGGTAAGGGCAATGAGCAGTTCTTC; abundance: few; j_gene: TRBJ2-1; d_gene: TRBD2; v_gene: TRBV20-1
CDR3aa: CASSLGKSYGYTF; CDR3nt: TGTGCCAGCAGTTTAGGAAAGTCTTATGGCTACACCTTC; abundance: many; j_gene: TRBJ1-2; d_gene: NA; v_gene: TRBV12-3/TRBV12-4
CDR3aa: CASRSGGFAGNEQFF; CDR3nt: TGTGCCAGCAGATCAGGGGGCTTCGCGGGTAATGAGCAGTTCTTC; abundance: NA; j_gene: TRBJ2-1; d_gene: TRBD1; v_gene: TRBV27
CDR3aa: CASSIMGGQETQYF; CDR3nt: TGCGCCAGCAGCATCATGGGGGGGCAGGAGACCCAGTACTTC; abundance: few; j_gene: TRBJ2-5; d_gene: NA; v_gene: TRBV5-1